This entry lists 19 T cell receptor beta chains sequenced from one sample in a study of blood T cell repertoires in COVID-19. Produced via immunoSEQ multiplex PCR; TCRdb's table is partial and in-frame only. The table lists around 160,000 clones, approximately 83% of them singletons. Sequences were obtained from peripheral blood. The source of these receptors is a woman aged 55 to 70 with COVID-19, enrolled during active disease.

The chain links TRBV7-2 to TRBJ1-5, with a possible D match to TRBD1 (5 bases). CDR1 SGHTA and CDR2 FQGNSA come from the germline V gene. The germline V and J ends were trimmed by 11 bases and 8 bases, with 7 bases remaining between them. CDR3 length: 9 residues. The CDR3 region is CASGEPQHF. DNA for the CDR3: TGTGCCTCGGGGGAGCCCCAGCATTTT.

J is TRBJ2-5 and V is TRBV2; weak D call: TRBD2 (6 bases). This CDR3 has 13 residues. The ends were cut back, 9 bases at V and 1 base at J, with 12 bases in the middle. Germline loops: CDR1 SNHLY, CDR2 FYNNEI. CDR3 in amino acids: CARRRDSQETQYF. CDR3 DNA sequence: TGTGCCAGAAGGCGGGACTCCCAAGAGACCCAGTACTTC.

This clone was seen once. The chain is built from TRBV9 and TRBJ1-1; D is ambiguous. V was shortened by 2 bases and J by 1 base, with 18 bases between the two germline ends. This CDR3 comprises 17 residues. The germline V gene has CDR1 SGDLS and CDR2 YYNGEE. CDR3 in amino acids: CASSVDPFESGNTEAFF. CDR3 nucleotide sequence: TGTGCCAGCAGCGTTGACCCTTTTGAATCGGGGAACACTGAAGCTTTCTTT.

J is TRBJ2-2 and V is TRBV7-2, with unresolved D. V shed 2 bases and J shed 7 bases, with 5 bases lying between them. The CDR3 consists of 12 residues. CDR1 SGHTA and CDR2 FQGNSA come from the germline V gene. In nucleotides, the CDR3 is TGTGCCAGCAGCTTACAGGTCGGGGAGCTGTTTTTT. Amino acids: CASSLQVGELFF.

This chain connects TRBV10-3 to TRBJ1-1; possible D gene TRBD1, 6 bases. Germline lookup yields CDR1 ENHRY and CDR2 SYGVKD. This CDR3 has 15 amino acids. V was clipped by 0 bases and J by 5 bases, with 13 bases between them. The CDR3 sequence is CAISESSTGWTEAFF. The CDR3 DNA sequence: TGTGCCATCAGTGAGTCGTCTACAGGGTGGACTGAAGCTTTCTTT.

The gene calls are TRBV23-1 and TRBJ1-3, with 8 bases matching TRBD1. TRBV23-1 qualifies as an ORF whose function is uncertain. The V gene end was trimmed by 3 bases and the J gene end by 8 bases; junction bases not matched to a gene: 12. The CDR3 has 16 amino acids. In DNA form, the CDR3 reads TGCGCCAGCAGTCATTTGGGGACAGGAGAAATCCACACCATATATTTT. It encodes CASSHLGTGEIHTIYF.

The rearrangement uses TRBV3-1 (or the pseudogene TRBV3-2) and TRBJ1-6, with D possibly TRBD1 on 6 matching bases. V lost 2 bases and J lost 6, with 8 bases in between. The CDR3 consists of 14 residues. CDR1 and CDR2 (germline): LGHDT, YNNKEL (reference sequence). The CDR3 region has the DNA TGTGCCAGCAGCCAAAGGACAGCTAATTCACCCCTCCACTTT. This codes for CASSQRTANSPLHF.

The chain uses TRBV2 and TRBJ1-1; 7 positions agree with TRBD1. V lost 2 bases and J lost 8; bases outside the gene matches: 11. This CDR3 contains 15 residues. Per germline, CDR1 SNHLY and CDR2 FYNNEI. This CDR3 is CASSEYRGLGREAFF. The CDR3 DNA follows: TGTGCCAGCAGTGAATACAGGGGTTTGGGGAGGGAAGCTTTCTTT.

J is TRBJ2-7 and V is TRBV7-2, with a possible D match to TRBD1 (6 bases). The CDR3 runs to 15 residues. Germline V gene data show CDR1 as SGHTA and CDR2 as FQGNSA. Trimming removed 5 bases from V and 3 bases from J, with 17 bases in between. The CDR3 region is CASSPMVGTYYEQYF. Written as DNA, the CDR3 is TGTGCCAGCAGCCCTATGGTGGGGACATACTACGAGCAGTACTTC.

The rearrangement links TRBV12-3 or TRBV12-4 to TRBJ1-1; D perhaps matches TRBD1 (6 bases). Between the trimmed V and J ends, which lost 2 bases and 3 bases, there was a span of 7 bases. The CDR3 runs 13 residues. The CDR3 loop reads CASSLQGHTEAFF. The CDR3 DNA sequence: TGTGCCAGCAGTTTACAGGGGCACACTGAAGCTTTCTTT.

The chain has TRBV11-3 and TRBJ2-4; maybe TRBD1 (5 bases). The V gene lost 4 bases and the J gene lost 6 bases, with 13 bases spanning the gap. Germline V gene data show CDR1 as SGHNT and CDR2 as YENEEA. The CDR3 sequence is 14 residues long. CDR3 sequence reads: CASSSAGFPNIQYF. DNA for the CDR3: TGTGCCAGCAGCTCCGCAGGGTTTCCAAACATTCAGTACTTC.

V gene TRBV6-5 combines with J gene TRBJ2-5, with D possibly matching TRBD2 (6 bases). With 7 bases removed from V and 4 bases from J, the gap between germline ends came to 16 bases. The germline CDR1 and CDR2 sequences are MNHEY and SVGAGI. The CDR3 is 14 residues long. The CDR3 loop is CASTPSGDPETQYF. The DNA for the CDR3 is TGTGCCAGCACCCCTTCGGGGGACCCAGAGACCCAGTACTTC.

The genes are TRBV4-2 and TRBJ2-7, with D tentatively TRBD2 (5 bases). The CDR3 extends over 15 amino acids. V lost 1 base to trimming and J lost 3 bases, with 13 bases between them. Germline V CDR1 and CDR2: LGHNA, YNFKEQ. DNA of the CDR3: TGTGCCAGCAGCCAAGGGGGAGACGGAGACTACGAGCAGTACTTC. Encoded protein: CASSQGGDGDYEQYF.

The chain joins TRBV5-1 to TRBJ2-5, with 10 bases fitting TRBD1. In germline, CDR1 is SGHRS, CDR2 YFSETQ. There are 17 residues in the CDR3. Losses at the gene ends were 3 bases for V and 4 bases for J; bases not matched to a gene: 12. The CDR3 DNA is TGCGCCAGCAGCTCCACAGCCCGGACAGGGGGGAGAGAGACCCAGTACTTC. Residues: CASSSTARTGGRETQYF.

The chain employs TRBV24-1 and TRBJ2-2; D unclear. The V gene lost 3 bases and the J gene lost 4 bases, with 14 bases spanning the gap. The CDR3 totals 16 residues. The germline V gene has CDR1 KGHDR and CDR2 SFDVKD. This CDR3 reads CATSDPTVEFTGELFF. CDR3 sequence (DNA): TGTGCCACCAGTGATCCGACGGTGGAGTTCACCGGGGAGCTGTTTTTT.

V and J are TRBV2 and TRBJ2-2, with D perhaps TRBD1 (5 bases). Germline V gene data show CDR1 as SNHLY and CDR2 as FYNNEI. CDR3 length: 12 residues. CDR3: CAGEVNTGELFF. The DNA for the CDR3 is TGTGCAGGGGAAGTGAACACCGGGGAGCTGTTTTTT.

V usage is TRBV21-1 and J usage is TRBJ1-1; TRBD1 reflects the table's D call only, with no check against the DNA. TRBV21-1 is shown as a pseudogene. CDR3 length: 15 amino acids. As DNA, the CDR3 is TGTGCCAGCACCCGGGACAGGGACCGGAACACTGAAGCTTTCTTT. Amino acids: CASTRDRDRNTEAFF.

This clone was detected once. The chain is built from TRBV5-1 and TRBJ2-2, with TRBD2 as a possible D gene (6 bases). The germline V gene encodes CDR1 SGHRS and CDR2 YFSETQ. The V gene lost 0 bases and the J gene lost 5 bases, with 11 bases spanning the gap. The CDR3 has 15 amino acids. The CDR3 DNA follows: TGCGCCAGCAGCTTGGGTGGAGGGGTGACCGGGGAGCTGTTTTTT. Protein: CASSLGGGVTGELFF.

The chain carries TRBV14 and TRBJ2-3; TRBD2 might be the D (5 bases). This CDR3 is 15 amino acids long. Trimming pared 0 bases from V and 6 bases from J, leaving 13 bases between. Germline CDR1 is SGHDN and CDR2 is FVKESK. CDR3 loop: CASSQDRTPGDTQYF. The CDR3 coding sequence is TGTGCCAGCAGCCAAGACCGGACTCCCGGGGATACGCAGTATTTT.